A selection of T cell receptor beta chains follows, all from one sample in a study of T-cell reconstitution after alpha-beta-depleted transplantation in children. TCRdb re-derived calls from the PCR reads in MiXCR, one entry per CDR3 protein. Found here are roughly 300,000 distinct CDR3 sequences, about 9.4% of them singletons; the top ten hold 2% to 2.5%. Source: PBMCs from the stem cell graft donor, taken from the stem cell graft. The receptors derive from a human donor who donated a stem cell graft to a child with acute lymphoblastic leukemia. The CDR3 runs from the conserved cysteine through the conserved F or W. Fields, in order: CDR3 protein, CDR3 DNA, clone size, V gene, D gene, J gene. A D gene is named only where the DNA matches it firmly. Not all rows give a size; the values are once, few, many and, for expanded clones, a class.

CASSHPTGKNTEAFF	TGCGCCAGCAGCCACCCGACAGGGAAGAACACTGAAGCTTTCTTT	-	TRBV4-1	TRBD1	TRBJ1-1
CASRVDRATEKLFF	TGTGCCAGCAGGGTTGACAGGGCCACTGAAAAACTGTTTTTT	-	TRBV27	TRBD1	TRBJ1-4
CAISESRQSTDTQYF	TGTGCCATCAGTGAGTCAAGACAGTCCACAGATACGCAGTATTTT	-	TRBV10-3	-	TRBJ2-3
CASSFGQVGGTEAFF	TGTGCCAGCAGTTTTGGCCAGGTTGGGGGCACTGAAGCTTTCTTT	few	TRBV27	-	TRBJ1-1
CASSLVRWRRAYNEQFF	TGTGCCAGCAGCTTGGTACGTTGGCGGAGGGCCTACAATGAGCAGTTCTTC	many	TRBV5-6	-	TRBJ2-1
CSARYDGLLGNQPQHF	TGCAGTGCTAGATACGATGGGCTATTGGGCAATCAGCCCCAGCATTTT	-	TRBV20-1	-	TRBJ1-5
CASRELGAGETQYF	TGTGCCAGCAGAGAACTGGGGGCGGGGGAGACCCAGTACTTC	few	TRBV27	-	TRBJ2-5
CASSLVGISGSNEQFF	TGTGCCAGCAGTTTAGTAGGCATCAGCGGGAGCAATGAGCAGTTCTTC	-	TRBV12-3/TRBV12-4	TRBD2	TRBJ2-1
CASSFRTGGQETQYF	TGTGCCAGCAGCTTTAGGACAGGGGGCCAAGAGACCCAGTACTTC	-	TRBV11-2	TRBD1	TRBJ2-5
CASSLLSGRANEQFF	TGTGCCAGCAGCTTGTTAAGCGGGAGGGCCAATGAGCAGTTCTTC	-	TRBV11-2	TRBD2	TRBJ2-1
CASSHVAGGTNTGELFF	TGCGCCAGCAGCCACGTCGCCGGGGGCACGAACACCGGGGAGCTGTTTTTT	few	TRBV4-1	-	TRBJ2-2
CSASLGRSSNSPLHF	TGCAGTGCTAGTCTGGGGCGCTCCTCGAATTCACCCCTCCACTTT	few	TRBV20-1	-	TRBJ1-6
CSVESPRDTQYF	TGCAGCGTTGAGTCCCCGCGGGATACGCAGTATTTT	few	TRBV29-1	-	TRBJ2-3
CASSLDRAGGSYNEQFF	TGTGCCAGCAGCTTAGATCGGGCGGGAGGGTCCTACAATGAGCAGTTCTTC	few	TRBV11-2	TRBD2	TRBJ2-1
CAWRTGGTGELFF	TGTGCCTGGAGGACAGGGGGCACCGGGGAGCTGTTTTTT	many	TRBV30	TRBD1	TRBJ2-2
CASSYLLQVGIFYEQYF	TGTGCCAGCAGTTACCTTCTTCAGGTGGGGATATTCTACGAGCAGTACTTC	few	TRBV6-2/TRBV6-3	-	TRBJ2-7
CASSYGQGDTDTQYF	TGTGCCAGCAGTTACGGGCAGGGAGACACAGATACGCAGTATTTT	few	TRBV6-5	-	TRBJ2-3
CASSQERQVFYGYTF	TGCGCCAGCAGCCAAGAGCGGCAGGTGTTCTATGGCTACACCTTC	few	TRBV4-3	-	TRBJ1-2
CASSQEERGSYEQYF	TGCGCCAGCAGCCAAGAAGAGCGGGGGTCCTACGAGCAGTACTTC	-	TRBV4-1	TRBD2	TRBJ2-7
CSVDSTNTGELFF	TGCAGCGTTGATTCCACAAACACCGGGGAGCTGTTTTTT	few	TRBV29-1	-	TRBJ2-2
CASSQGVPSGLTDTQYF	TGCGCCAGCAGCCAAGGAGTACCTAGCGGCCTCACAGATACGCAGTATTTT	-	TRBV4-1	TRBD2	TRBJ2-3
CASSSIIPGPMYQETQYF	TGTGCCAGCAGCTCTATCATTCCGGGACCCATGTACCAAGAGACCCAGTACTTC	-	TRBV11-2	-	TRBJ2-5
CASSLARTSYSETQYF	TGTGCCAGCAGTTTAGCGAGGACTAGTTATTCCGAGACCCAGTACTTC	many	TRBV12-3/TRBV12-4	TRBD2	TRBJ2-5
CAISEVRTPETQYF	TGTGCCATCAGTGAAGTAAGGACCCCCGAGACCCAGTACTTC	many	TRBV10-3	-	TRBJ2-5
CASSLGPIIYEQYF	TGTGCCAGCAGCTTAGGTCCAATTATTTACGAGCAGTACTTC	many	TRBV13	-	TRBJ2-7
CASSLDPPQSGRASNTQYF	TGCGCCAGCAGCTTGGACCCCCCCCAAAGCGGGAGAGCGTCGAATACGCAGTATTTT	-	TRBV5-1	TRBD2	TRBJ2-3
CASSFGTDNSPLHF	TGTGCCAGCAGTTTCGGGACAGATAATTCACCCCTCCACTTT	-	TRBV12-3/TRBV12-4	TRBD1	TRBJ1-6
CAISRSGNSPLHF	TGTGCCATCAGTCGTTCGGGTAATTCACCCCTCCACTTT	few	TRBV10-3	-	TRBJ1-6
CASSSYRDYGYTF	TGTGCCAGCAGTTCGTACAGGGACTATGGCTACACCTTC	-	TRBV27	-	TRBJ1-2
CASSLVGFSPTGELFF	TGTGCCAGCAGCTTGGTTGGTTTCAGTCCAACCGGGGAGCTGTTTTTT	many	TRBV5-6	-	TRBJ2-2
CSATIAGEETQYF	TGCAGTGCTACAATAGCGGGAGAGGAGACCCAGTACTTC	-	TRBV20-1	TRBD2	TRBJ2-5
CASSFRSSGRGGYNEQFF	TGCGCCAGCAGCTTTCGGAGTAGCGGGAGAGGGGGTTACAATGAGCAGTTCTTC	-	TRBV5-1	TRBD2	TRBJ2-1
CSASGRAKLEQFF	TGCAGTGCTAGCGGGAGGGCCAAGCTTGAGCAGTTCTTC	few	TRBV20-1	TRBD2	TRBJ2-1
CASSQVRRLAGAETQYF	TGTGCCAGCAGCCAAGTGAGGAGACTAGCTGGGGCAGAGACCCAGTACTTC	few	TRBV4-2	TRBD2	TRBJ2-5
CASSSGVGTEAFF	TGTGCCAGCAGCTCAGGGGTAGGCACTGAAGCTTTCTTT	many	TRBV7-6	-	TRBJ1-1
CATSRGTGLYSNQPQHF	TGTGCCACCAGCAGGGGGACAGGCTTATATAGCAATCAGCCCCAGCATTTT	-	TRBV15	TRBD1	TRBJ1-5
CSAREASIGNEQFF	TGCAGTGCTAGAGAGGCTAGTATCGGCAATGAGCAGTTCTTC	few	TRBV20-1	-	TRBJ2-1
CASRTLAASYEQYF	TGTGCCAGCAGAACTCTAGCGGCCTCCTACGAGCAGTACTTC	-	TRBV6-2/TRBV6-3	TRBD2	TRBJ2-7
CASSSARGLAGIANQETQYF	TGTGCCAGCAGCTCAGCAAGAGGACTAGCGGGAATCGCAAACCAAGAGACCCAGTACTTC	-	TRBV5-4	TRBD2	TRBJ2-5
CASSVSVGNTEAFF	TGTGCCAGCAGCGTATCGGTAGGGAACACTGAAGCTTTCTTT	-	TRBV9	-	TRBJ1-1
CSARGGLAGEGSTDTQYF	TGCAGTGCTAGGGGGGGACTAGCGGGAGAGGGGAGCACAGATACGCAGTATTTT	many	TRBV20-1	TRBD2	TRBJ2-3
CASSQLPWGRAKDTQYF	TGTGCCAGCAGCCAACTCCCATGGGGGAGGGCCAAAGATACGCAGTATTTT	many	TRBV14	TRBD2	TRBJ2-3
CASTPGTSPTGELFF	TGTGCCAGCACCCCCGGGACTAGCCCCACCGGGGAGCTGTTTTTT	few	TRBV27	TRBD2	TRBJ2-2
CASSLRQGDTGELFF	TGCGCCAGCAGCTTGCGTCAGGGCGACACCGGGGAGCTGTTTTTT	many	TRBV5-1	-	TRBJ2-2
CASELAAGHEQYF	TGTGCCAGCGAGCTAGCGGCGGGCCACGAGCAGTACTTC	-	TRBV27	TRBD2	TRBJ2-7
CSATASGSGWSYEQYF	TGCAGTGCTACGGCTAGCGGGAGCGGGTGGTCCTACGAGCAGTACTTC	many	TRBV20-1	TRBD2	TRBJ2-7